This T cell receptor beta chain was recorded in a study of blood T cell repertoires in COVID-19. The ends were cut back, 2 bases at V and 1 base at J, with 8 bases in the middle. This CDR3 region has 14 residues. CDR1 is MNHEY and CDR2 is SVGEGT in the germline V gene. Profiled with immunoSEQ multiplex PCR; TCRdb holds only in-frame clones, not every one. The sample has approximately 200,000 clones, roughly 90% seen once. The material sequenced was peripheral blood. The chain uses TRBV6-2 or TRBV6-3 and TRBJ1-1, with D tentatively TRBD1 (5 bases). This TCR came from a woman in her sixties or seventies with acute or convalescent COVID-19. CDR3 region: CASSYRGQNTEAFF. CDR3 nucleotides: TGTGCCAGCAGTTACAGGGGCCAGAACACTGAAGCTTTCTTT.